Reported below is one T cell receptor beta chain. Antigen: not known. TCRdb keeps only in-frame clones here, not all; method: immunoSEQ multiplex PCR. Of about 190,000 clones in the sample, about 94% were seen once. The data were obtained in a study of T cell responses to AZD1222 COVID-19 vaccine. This CDR3 contains 14 residues. The germline CDR1 and CDR2 sequences are LGHDT and YNNKEL (reference sequence). V was trimmed by 4 bases and J by 7 bases, leaving 14 bases between them. The study's findings and limits: Researchers took repertoire samples only after the peak T cell response had come. Among spike-specific TCRs, nearly half reportedly target unmutated variant regions. The sample set comprised mostly white British donors with more females, and clonal diversity was possibly underestimated.

The V gene is TRBV3-1 (or the pseudogene TRBV3-2), the J gene TRBJ1-5; the D gene is possibly TRBD1 (5 bases). The source is an adult in good health. The starting material was peripheral blood, obtained on day 0 of AZD1222 vaccination. CDR3 nucleotides: TGTGCCAGCAGCCCAGGGACGGGGGACCAGCCCCAGCATTTT. This translates into CASSPGTGDQPQHF.